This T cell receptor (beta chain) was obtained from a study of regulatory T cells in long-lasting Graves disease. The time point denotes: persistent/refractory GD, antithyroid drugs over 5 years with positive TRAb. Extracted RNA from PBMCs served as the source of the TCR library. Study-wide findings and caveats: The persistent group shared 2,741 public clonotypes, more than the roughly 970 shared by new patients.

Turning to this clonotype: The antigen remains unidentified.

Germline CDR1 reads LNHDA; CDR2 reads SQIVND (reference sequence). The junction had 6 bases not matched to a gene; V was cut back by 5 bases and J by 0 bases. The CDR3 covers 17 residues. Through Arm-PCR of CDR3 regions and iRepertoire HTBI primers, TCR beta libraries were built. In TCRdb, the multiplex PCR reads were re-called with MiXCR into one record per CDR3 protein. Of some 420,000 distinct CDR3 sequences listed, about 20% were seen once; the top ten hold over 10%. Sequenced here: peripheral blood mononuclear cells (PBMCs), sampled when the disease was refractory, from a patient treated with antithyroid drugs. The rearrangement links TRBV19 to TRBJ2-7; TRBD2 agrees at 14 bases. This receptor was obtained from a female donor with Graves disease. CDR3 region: CASSLGTSGSGSYEQYF. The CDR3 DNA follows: TGTGCCAGTAGTTTGGGGACTAGCGGGAGTGGCTCCTACGAGCAGTACTTC.